The TCR beta chain described here comes from a study of T cell changes during pregnancy in multiple sclerosis. This CDR3 is 13 amino acids long. Trimming shortened V by 2 bases and J by 2 bases, and 6 bases separated the two germline ends. CDR1 and CDR2 from the germline V gene are MNHEY and SMNVEV (reference sequence). The repertoire was sequenced with immunoSEQ multiplex PCR; TCRdb's copy has only in-frame clones and lacks some. The table shows 42,000 or so clones, with approximately 94% occurring only once. This sequence joins TRBV27 and TRBJ1-1; D call uncertain. This TCR derives from a female donor with multiple sclerosis, enrolled in a pregnancy study. The input for sequencing was CD8+ T cells from peripheral blood mononuclear cells, taken in the third trimester of pregnancy. The CDR3 loop is CASSLAGNTEAFF. The CDR3 region has the DNA TGTGCCAGCAGTTTAGCAGGTAACACTGAAGCTTTCTTT.